The sequence of this T cell receptor beta chain was determined in a study of shared clonotypes between healthy human individuals. Selected positively for CCR7 and CD45RO-negative, naive CD8 cells excluded terminally differentiated effector memory CD45RA+ cells. V was clipped by 1 base and J by 5 bases, with 12 bases between them. Germline V lookup: CDR1 SGHNT, CDR2 YYREEE (reference sequence). CDR3 size: 14 residues. Produced via immunoSEQ multiplex PCR; TCRdb's table is partial and in-frame only. Here the sample spans 600,000 or so clones, 85% to 95% being singletons. The chain links TRBV5-4 to TRBJ1-2; D gene ambiguous. The sequencing sample was made of naive CD8+ T cells sorted from blood. The sequence was obtained from a woman in her 30s in good health. CDR3 sequence: CASSLKGDFYGYTF. The CDR3 nucleotides read TGTGCCAGCAGCTTGAAGGGCGATTTTTATGGCTACACCTTC.